One and the same sample provided the 11 T cell receptor beta chains below, sequenced in a study of cytomegalovirus exposure and HLA in healthy donors. The PCR had 60 Vbeta and 13 Jbeta primers. TCRdb's table, derived via immunoSEQ multiplex PCR, lists solely in-frame clones and lacks some. Of 70,000 to 100,000 clones listed, about two thirds are singletons. Sequencing input: PBMCs. The receptors come from a woman in her 50s in good health and CMV-seropositive.

V usage is TRBV30 and J usage is TRBJ1-3; D call uncertain. Trimming left V 0 bases short and J 3 bases short, with 9 bases between. This CDR3 region has 14 residues. Germline V gene data show CDR1 as GTSNPN and CDR2 as SVGIG (reference sequence). Written as DNA, the CDR3 is TGTGCCTGGAGTGTAACATTAATTGGAAACACCATATATTTT. Protein: CAWSVTLIGNTIYF.

The chain recombines TRBV11-2 with TRBJ1-1; D is perhaps TRBD1 (5 bases). The CDR3 totals 16 residues. Between the trimmed V and J ends, which lost 2 bases and 0 bases, there was a span of 13 bases. Germline loops: CDR1 SGHAT, CDR2 FQNNGV. The CDR3 spells CASSLTGTQLNTEAFF. In DNA, the CDR3 is TGTGCCAGCAGCTTAACCGGGACTCAACTGAACACTGAAGCTTTCTTT.

This chain links TRBV7-6 with TRBJ2-1, with TRBD2 matching 12 bases. Losses at the gene ends were 3 bases for V and 8 bases for J; bases not matched to a gene: 2. The CDR3 totals 14 residues. The germline V gene encodes CDR1 SGHVS and CDR2 FNYEAQ. CDR3: CASSLTSGGDEQFF. The CDR3 DNA reads TGTGCCAGCAGCTTGACTAGCGGGGGAGATGAGCAGTTCTTC. Using reference TRBV7-6 and TRBJ2-1 for the parts outside the CDR3, the full variable domain is GAGVSQSPRYKVTKRGQDVALRCDPISGHVSLYWYRQALGQGPEFLTYFNYEAQQDKSGLPNDRFSAERPEGSISTLTIQRTEQRDSAMYRCASSLTSGGDEQFFGPGTRLTVL.

Turning to this clone: At the DNA level, this CDR3 is encoded by other sequences in the same sample as well. The genes are TRBV5-6 and TRBJ1-2, with 12 bases identical to TRBD1. The ends lost 0 bases at V and 8 bases at J; junction bases unmatched: 8. From germline, CDR1 is SGHDT and CDR2 YYEEEE. The CDR3 is 16 amino acids. CDR3 in amino acids: CASSLEGQGAIGGYTF. The CDR3, as DNA: TGTGCCAGCAGCTTGGAGGGACAGGGGGCTATCGGCGGCTACACCTTC.

The gene calls are TRBV6-5 and TRBJ2-1; TRBD2 aligns across 11 bases. Germline CDR1 and CDR2: MNHEY and SVGAGI. The J segment lost 8 bases and the V segment lost 7 bases, leaving 10 bases of the junction unmatched. The CDR3 runs 15 residues. CDR3 sequence: CASIPGLAVPHEQFF. In nucleotides, the CDR3 is TGTGCCAGCATTCCGGGACTAGCGGTGCCCCATGAGCAGTTCTTC.

The V and J genes are TRBV5-6 and TRBJ1-1; D call uncertain. Germline CDR1 and CDR2: SGHDT and YYEEEE. V lost 0 bases and J 4 bases, leaving 7 bases between the germline ends. This CDR3 comprises 13 residues. This CDR3 is CASSLAGITEAFF. The CDR3 region has the DNA TGTGCCAGCAGCTTGGCCGGGATCACTGAAGCTTTCTTT. Full variable domain (outside the CDR3, taken from reference TRBV5-6 and TRBJ1-1): DAGVTQSPTHLIKTRGQQVTLRCSPKSGHDTVSWYQQALGQGPQFIFQYYEEEERQRGNFPDRFSGHQFPNYSSELNVNALLLGDSALYLCASSLAGITEAFFGQGTRLTVV.

V is TRBV7-3 and J is TRBJ1-2; D might be TRBD1 (5 bases). V lost 4 bases, J lost 7 bases, and 13 bases lay in between. Per germline, CDR1 SGHTA and CDR2 FQGTGA. This CDR3 is 13 amino acids long. The CDR3 here is CASSSDTAGGYTF. CDR3 coding DNA: TGTGCCAGCAGCTCGGACACGGCCGGTGGCTACACCTTC.

This sequence joins TRBV6-6 and TRBJ1-3; 7 bases are shared with TRBD1. Germline V lookup: CDR1 MNHNY, CDR2 SVGAGI (reference sequence). This CDR3 contains 14 residues. After removal of 6 bases from V and 4 bases from J, the junction contained 6 bases not matched to a gene. The CDR3 nucleotides are TGTGCCAGCAGCCAGGGGGGTGTCGGAAACACCATATATTTT. It translates to CASSQGGVGNTIYF.

The CDR3 loop reads CASSRFVSGLKSNQPQHF. The CDR3 DNA reads TGCGCCAGCAGCCGATTCGTTTCAGGGTTGAAAAGCAATCAGCCCCAGCATTTT. This chain connects TRBV10-1 to TRBJ1-5; D may be TRBD1 (5 bases). CDR1 is WNHNN, CDR2 SYGVQD, per germline (reference sequence). V was trimmed by 6 bases and J by 1 base, leaving 22 bases between them. This CDR3 is built from 18 residues.

The CDR3 DNA sequence: TGTGCCAGCAGCATCGGACAGTCGATCACTGAAGCTTTCTTT. Amino acid sequence: CASSIGQSITEAFF. The chain carries TRBV6-5 and TRBJ1-1, with TRBD1 as a possible D gene (6 bases). The ends were cut back, 6 bases at V and 4 bases at J, with 15 bases in the middle. This CDR3 has 14 residues. Per the germline V gene, CDR1 is MNHEY and CDR2 is SVGAGI.

V gene TRBV5-1 combines with J gene TRBJ2-7; D might be TRBD1 (6 bases). Trimming took off 2 bases at V and 7 bases at J, with 10 bases between the two ends. Germline V gene lookup returns CDR1 SGHRS and CDR2 YFSETQ. The CDR3 length is 12 residues. This chain's CDR3 is CASSLQGREQYF. CDR3 coding DNA: TGCGCCAGCAGCTTACAGGGCCGAGAGCAGTACTTC.